Detailed here is one T cell receptor beta chain. Its target is not known. The CDR3 end shows no conserved phenylalanine or tryptophan, and so a read error is likely. Because the CDR3's place on the DNA is in doubt, the DNA is left out and the CDR3 is given as listed by TCRdb. The diagnoses drew upon clinical symptoms, serum thyroxine and TRAb, thyroid ultrasound and orbital computed tomography. The length of the CDR3 is 8 amino acids, counting both ends. Germline CDR1 and CDR2: SGHVS and FNYEAQ. These data come from a study of T cells in Graves' hyperthyroidism and ophthalmopathy. Broader study findings: Prediction of ophthalmopathy progression came a median roughly 6.4 months pre-onset. Most thyroid-expanded clonotypes above 0.001 were also found in blood.

Amplification targeted TCR beta CDR3 regions from RNA transcripts. HTBI primers were the set used in a first-round RT-PCR of the TCR CDR3. Each CDR3 protein gets one entry after TCRdb re-called the multiplex PCR reads with MiXCR. Here the sample spans a few hundred thousand distinct CDR3 sequences, under 60% being singletons. The origin of this receptor is a woman under 30 with Graves' hyperthyroidism. The sample comprised peripheral blood or thyroid tissue (not recorded which). The chain links TRBV7-6 to TRBJ2-7; the table's D gene call, TRBD2, was not cross checked with the DNA. This CDR3 is CASSFRVA.